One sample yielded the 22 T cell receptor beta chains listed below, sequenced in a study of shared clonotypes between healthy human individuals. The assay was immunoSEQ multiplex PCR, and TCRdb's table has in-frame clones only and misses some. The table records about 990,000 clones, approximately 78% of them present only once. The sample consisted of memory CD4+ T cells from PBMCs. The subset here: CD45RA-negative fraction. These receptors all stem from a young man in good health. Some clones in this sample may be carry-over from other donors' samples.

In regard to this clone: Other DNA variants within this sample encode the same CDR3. CDR3: CASSLAQGANTEAFF. CDR3 DNA: TGCGCCAGCAGCTTGGCACAGGGGGCGAACACTGAAGCTTTCTTT. The chain combines TRBV5-1 with TRBJ1-1; 9 positions agree with TRBD1. CDR1 and CDR2 from the germline V gene are SGHRS and YFSETQ. This CDR3 spans 15 amino acids. V dropped 0 bases and J dropped 1; count of bases not matched to a gene: 1.

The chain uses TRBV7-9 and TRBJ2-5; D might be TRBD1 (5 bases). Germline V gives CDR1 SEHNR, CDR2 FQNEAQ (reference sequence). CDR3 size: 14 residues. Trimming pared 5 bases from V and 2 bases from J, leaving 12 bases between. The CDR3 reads CASSLRQPQETQYF. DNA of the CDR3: TGTGCCAGCAGCCTGCGACAGCCTCAAGAGACCCAGTACTTC.

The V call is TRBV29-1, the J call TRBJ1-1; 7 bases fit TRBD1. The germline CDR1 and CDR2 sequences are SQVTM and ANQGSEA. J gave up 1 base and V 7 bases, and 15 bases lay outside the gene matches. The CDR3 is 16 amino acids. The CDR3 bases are TGCAGCGCACCAGGTAGGGGGCTAGGGACGAACACTGAAGCTTTCTTT. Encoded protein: CSAPGRGLGTNTEAFF.

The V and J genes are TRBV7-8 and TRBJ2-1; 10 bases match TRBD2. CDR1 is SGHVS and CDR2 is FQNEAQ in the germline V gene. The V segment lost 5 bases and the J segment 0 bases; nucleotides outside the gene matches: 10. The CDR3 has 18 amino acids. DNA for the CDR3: TGTGCCAGCAGCCCCTTTAGCGGGAGGACCAGCTCCTACAATGAGCAGTTCTTC. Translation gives CASSPFSGRTSSYNEQFF.

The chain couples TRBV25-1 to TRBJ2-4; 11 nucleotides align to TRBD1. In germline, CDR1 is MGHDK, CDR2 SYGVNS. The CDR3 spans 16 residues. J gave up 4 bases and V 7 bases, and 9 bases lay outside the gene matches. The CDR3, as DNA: TGTGCCAGCATCTTGGGGACAGGGGGTCTAAAAAACATTCAGTACTTC. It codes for CASILGTGGLKNIQYF.

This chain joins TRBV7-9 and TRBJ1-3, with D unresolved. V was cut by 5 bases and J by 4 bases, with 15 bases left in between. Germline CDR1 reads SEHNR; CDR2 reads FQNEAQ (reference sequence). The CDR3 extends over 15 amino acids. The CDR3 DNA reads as TGTGCCAGCAGCCCTACGGCCACTGCCGGAAACACCATATATTTT. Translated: CASSPTATAGNTIYF. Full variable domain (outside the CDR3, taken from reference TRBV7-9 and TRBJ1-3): DTGVSQNPRHKITKRGQNVTFRCDPISEHNRLYWYRQTLGQGPEFLTYFQNEAQLEKSRLLSDRFSAERPKGSFSTLEIQRTEQGDSAMYLCASSPTATAGNTIYFGEGSWLTVV.

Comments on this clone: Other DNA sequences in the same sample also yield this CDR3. In DNA, the CDR3 is TGTGCCTGGCGACGCCGTACTAGCGGGAGGGACACCGGGGAGCTGTTTTTT. It yields the protein CAWRRRTSGRDTGELFF. The chain has TRBV30 and TRBJ2-2; 13 bases are shared with TRBD2. Germline V gene sequence: CDR1 GTSNPN, CDR2 SVGIG (reference sequence). V shed 5 bases and J 3 bases; nucleotides not matched to a gene: 9. The CDR3 extends over 17 amino acids.

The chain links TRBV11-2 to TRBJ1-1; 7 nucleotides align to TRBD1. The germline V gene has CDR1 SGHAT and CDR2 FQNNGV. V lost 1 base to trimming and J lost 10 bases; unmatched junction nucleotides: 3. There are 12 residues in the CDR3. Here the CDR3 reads CASSLARTGAFF. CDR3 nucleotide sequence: TGTGCCAGCAGCTTAGCTAGGACAGGAGCTTTCTTT.

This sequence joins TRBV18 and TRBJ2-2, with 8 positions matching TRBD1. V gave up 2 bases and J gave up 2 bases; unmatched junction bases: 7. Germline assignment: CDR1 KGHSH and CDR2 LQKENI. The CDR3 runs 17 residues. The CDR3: CASSPTGTGLNTGELFF. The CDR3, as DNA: TGTGCCAGCTCACCAACCGGGACAGGACTTAACACCGGGGAGCTGTTTTTT.

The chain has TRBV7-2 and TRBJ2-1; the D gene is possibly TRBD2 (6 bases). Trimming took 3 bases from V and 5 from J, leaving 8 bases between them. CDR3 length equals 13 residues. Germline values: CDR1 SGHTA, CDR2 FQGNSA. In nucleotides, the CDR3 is TGTGCCAGCAGCTTGGCTAGCGACAATGAGCAGTTCTTC. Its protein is CASSLASDNEQFF.

Written as DNA, the CDR3 is TGCAGCGTTGAAGTAGGGACCGGACTAGCGGGAGGCACAGATACGCAGTATTTT. It translates to CSVEVGTGLAGGTDTQYF. The chain links TRBV29-1 to TRBJ2-3; 13 nucleotides agree with TRBD2. Germline CDR1 is SQVTM and CDR2 is ANQGSEA. CDR3 length: 18 amino acids. With 1 base clipped from V and 1 base from J, the junction kept 8 bases outside the gene matches.

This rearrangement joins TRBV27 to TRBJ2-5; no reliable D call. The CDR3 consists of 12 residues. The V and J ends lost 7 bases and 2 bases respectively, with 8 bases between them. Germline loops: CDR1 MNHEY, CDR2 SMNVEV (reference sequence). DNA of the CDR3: TGTGCCAGCAAGGCAGCGCAAGAGACCCAGTACTTC. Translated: CASKAAQETQYF.

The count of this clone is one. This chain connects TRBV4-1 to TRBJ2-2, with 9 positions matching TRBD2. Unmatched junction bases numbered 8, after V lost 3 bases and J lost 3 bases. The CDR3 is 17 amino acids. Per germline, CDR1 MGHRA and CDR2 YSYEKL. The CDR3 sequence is CASSHPRGGRDTGELFF. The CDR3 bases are TGCGCCAGCAGCCACCCGCGGGGCGGGAGGGACACCGGGGAGCTGTTTTTT.

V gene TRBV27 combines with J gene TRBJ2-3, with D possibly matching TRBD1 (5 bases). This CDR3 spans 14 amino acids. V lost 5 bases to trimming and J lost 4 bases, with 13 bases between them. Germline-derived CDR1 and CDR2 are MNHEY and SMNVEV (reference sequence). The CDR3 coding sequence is TGTGCCAGCAGTCCTTCAGTGGGGCCAGATACGCAGTATTTT. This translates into CASSPSVGPDTQYF.

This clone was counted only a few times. CDR3 sequence: CASSSGGQGPSGGNTIYF. As DNA, the CDR3 is TGTGCCAGCAGCTCAGGGGGACAGGGCCCCTCGGGTGGAAACACCATATATTTT. This chain uses TRBV5-4 with TRBJ1-3; 9 positions match TRBD1. Germline assignment: CDR1 SGHNT and CDR2 YYREEE (reference sequence). Trimming at V came to 3 bases and at J to 3 bases, leaving 13 bases not matched to a gene. The CDR3 loop spans 18 amino acids. Full variable domain (rest looked up from reference TRBV5-4 and TRBJ1-3): ETGVTQSPTHLIKTRGQQVTLRCSSQSGHNTVSWYQQALGQGPQFIFQYYREEENGRGNFPPRFSGLQFPNYSSELNVNALELDDSALYLCASSSGGQGPSGGNTIYFGEGSWLTVV.

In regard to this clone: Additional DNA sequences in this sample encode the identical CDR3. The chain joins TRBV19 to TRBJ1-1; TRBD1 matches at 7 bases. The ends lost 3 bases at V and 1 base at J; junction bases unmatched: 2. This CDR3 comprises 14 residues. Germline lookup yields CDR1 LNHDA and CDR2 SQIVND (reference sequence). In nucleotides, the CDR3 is TGTGCCAGTAGTATTAACAGGGGGAACACTGAAGCTTTCTTT. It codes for CASSINRGNTEAFF.

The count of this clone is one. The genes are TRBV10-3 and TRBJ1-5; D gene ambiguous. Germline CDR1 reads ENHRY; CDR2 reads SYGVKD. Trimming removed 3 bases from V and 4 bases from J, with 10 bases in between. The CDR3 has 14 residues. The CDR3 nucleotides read TGTGCCATCAGTGAAGGGTGGCCAAATCAGCCCCAGCATTTT. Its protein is CAISEGWPNQPQHF.

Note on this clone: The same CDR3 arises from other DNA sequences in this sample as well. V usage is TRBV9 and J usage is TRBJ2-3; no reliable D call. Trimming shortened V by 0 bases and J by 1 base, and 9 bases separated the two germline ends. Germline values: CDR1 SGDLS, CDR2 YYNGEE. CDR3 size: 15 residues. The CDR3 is CASSVGLPGTDTQYF. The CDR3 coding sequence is TGTGCCAGCAGCGTAGGTCTTCCGGGCACAGATACGCAGTATTTT.

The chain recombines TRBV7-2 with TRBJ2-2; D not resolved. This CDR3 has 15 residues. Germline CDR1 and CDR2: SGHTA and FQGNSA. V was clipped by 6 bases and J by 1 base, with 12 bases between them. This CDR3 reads CASSGRNVNTGELFF. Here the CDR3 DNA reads TGTGCCAGCAGTGGACGGAATGTGAACACCGGGGAGCTGTTTTTT.

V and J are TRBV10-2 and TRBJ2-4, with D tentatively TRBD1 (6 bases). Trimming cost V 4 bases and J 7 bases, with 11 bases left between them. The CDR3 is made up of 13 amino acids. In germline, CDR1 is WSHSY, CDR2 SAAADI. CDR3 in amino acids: CASSGGRGNIQYF. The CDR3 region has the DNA TGCGCCAGCAGTGGGGGGCGAGGGAACATTCAGTACTTC.

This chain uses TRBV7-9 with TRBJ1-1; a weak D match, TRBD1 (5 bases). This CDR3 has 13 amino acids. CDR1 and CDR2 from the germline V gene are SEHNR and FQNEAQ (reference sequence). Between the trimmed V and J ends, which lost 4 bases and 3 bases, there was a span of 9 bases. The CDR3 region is CASSWIGDTEAFF. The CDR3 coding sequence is TGTGCCAGCAGCTGGATAGGGGACACTGAAGCTTTCTTT.

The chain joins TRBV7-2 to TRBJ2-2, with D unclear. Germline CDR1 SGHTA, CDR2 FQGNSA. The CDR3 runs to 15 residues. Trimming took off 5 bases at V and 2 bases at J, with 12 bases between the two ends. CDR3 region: CASSLIPANTGELFF. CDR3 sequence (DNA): TGTGCCAGCAGCCTGATCCCCGCAAACACCGGGGAGCTGTTTTTT. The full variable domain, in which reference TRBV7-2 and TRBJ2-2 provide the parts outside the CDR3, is GAGVSQSPSNKVTEKGKDVELRCDPISGHTALYWYRQSLGQGLEFLIYFQGNSAPDKSGLPSDRFSAERTGGSVSTLTIQRTQQEDSAVYLCASSLIPANTGELFFGEGSRLTVL.